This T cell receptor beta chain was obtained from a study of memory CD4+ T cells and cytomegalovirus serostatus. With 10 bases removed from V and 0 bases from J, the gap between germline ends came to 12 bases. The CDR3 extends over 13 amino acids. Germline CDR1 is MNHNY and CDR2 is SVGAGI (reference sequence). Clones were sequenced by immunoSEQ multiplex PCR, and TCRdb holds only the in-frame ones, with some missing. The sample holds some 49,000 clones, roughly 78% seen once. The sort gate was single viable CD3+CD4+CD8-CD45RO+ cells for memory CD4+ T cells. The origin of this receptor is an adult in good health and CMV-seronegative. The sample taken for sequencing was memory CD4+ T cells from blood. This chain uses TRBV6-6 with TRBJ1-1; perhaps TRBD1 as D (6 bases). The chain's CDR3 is CATGGPMNTEAFF. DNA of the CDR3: TGTGCCACGGGGGGGCCTATGAACACTGAAGCTTTCTTT.